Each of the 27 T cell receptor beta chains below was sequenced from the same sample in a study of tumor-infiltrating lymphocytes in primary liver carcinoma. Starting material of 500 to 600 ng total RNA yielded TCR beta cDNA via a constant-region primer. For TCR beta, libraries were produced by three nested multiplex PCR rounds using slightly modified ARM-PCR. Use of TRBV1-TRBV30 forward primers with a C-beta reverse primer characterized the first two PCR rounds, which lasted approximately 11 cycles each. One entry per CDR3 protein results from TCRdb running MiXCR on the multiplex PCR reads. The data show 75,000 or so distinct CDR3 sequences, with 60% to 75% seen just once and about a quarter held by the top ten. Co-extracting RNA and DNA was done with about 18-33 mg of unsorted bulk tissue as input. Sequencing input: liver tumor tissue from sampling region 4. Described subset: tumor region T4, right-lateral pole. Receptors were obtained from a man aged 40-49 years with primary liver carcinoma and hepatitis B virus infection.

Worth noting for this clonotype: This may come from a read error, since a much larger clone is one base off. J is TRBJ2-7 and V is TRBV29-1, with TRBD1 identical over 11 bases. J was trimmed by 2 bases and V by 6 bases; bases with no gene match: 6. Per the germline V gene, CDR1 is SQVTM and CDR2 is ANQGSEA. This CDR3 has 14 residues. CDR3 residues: CSVQPGQGAYEQYF. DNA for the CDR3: TGCAGCGTCCAACCGGGACAGGGGGCCTACGAGCAGTACTTC.

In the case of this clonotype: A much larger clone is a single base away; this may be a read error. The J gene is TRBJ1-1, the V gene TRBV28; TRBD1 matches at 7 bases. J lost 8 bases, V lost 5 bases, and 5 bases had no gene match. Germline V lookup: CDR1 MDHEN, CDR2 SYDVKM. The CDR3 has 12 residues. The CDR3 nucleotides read TGTGCCAGCAGTATACAGGGGAGGGAAGCTTTCTTT. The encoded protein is CASSIQGREAFF.

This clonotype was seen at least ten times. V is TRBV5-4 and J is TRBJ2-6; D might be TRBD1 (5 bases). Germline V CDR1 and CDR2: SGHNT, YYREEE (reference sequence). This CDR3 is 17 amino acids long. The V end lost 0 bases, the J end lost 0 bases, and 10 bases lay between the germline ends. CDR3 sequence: CASSLGDSRSGANVLTF. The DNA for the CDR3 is TGTGCCAGCAGCTTGGGCGACAGCCGCTCTGGGGCCAACGTCCTGACTTTC.

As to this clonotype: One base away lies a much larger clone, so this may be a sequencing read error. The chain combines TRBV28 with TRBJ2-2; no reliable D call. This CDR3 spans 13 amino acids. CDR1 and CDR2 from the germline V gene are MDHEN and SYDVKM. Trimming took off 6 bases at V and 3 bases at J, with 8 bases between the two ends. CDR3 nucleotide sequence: TGTGCCAGCAGCCTCCAACACACCGGGGAGCTGTTTTTT. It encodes CASSLQHTGELFF. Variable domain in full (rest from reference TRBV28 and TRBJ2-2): DVKVTQSSRYLVKRTGEKVFLECVQDMDHENMFWYRQDPGLGLRLIYFSYDVKMKEKGDIPEGYSVSREKKERFSLILESASTNQTSMYLCASSLQHTGELFFGEGSRLTVL.

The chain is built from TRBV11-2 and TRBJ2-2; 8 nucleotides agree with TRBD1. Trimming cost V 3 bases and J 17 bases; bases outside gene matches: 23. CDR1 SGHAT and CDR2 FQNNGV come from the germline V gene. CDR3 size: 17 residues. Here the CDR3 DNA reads TGTGCCAGCAGCTTCGATCGGACAGGGTCAGCACCGGGGACCTGTTTTTTT. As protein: CASSFDRTGSAPGTCFF.

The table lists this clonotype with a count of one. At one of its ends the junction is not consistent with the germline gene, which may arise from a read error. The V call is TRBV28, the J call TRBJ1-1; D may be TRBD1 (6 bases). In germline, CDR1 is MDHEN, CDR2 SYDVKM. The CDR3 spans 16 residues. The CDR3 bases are TGTGTCAGCACCCTTGCCTTTGTGGGGGCAGGGACTAAAGCTTTCTTT. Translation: CVSTLAFVGAGTKAFF.

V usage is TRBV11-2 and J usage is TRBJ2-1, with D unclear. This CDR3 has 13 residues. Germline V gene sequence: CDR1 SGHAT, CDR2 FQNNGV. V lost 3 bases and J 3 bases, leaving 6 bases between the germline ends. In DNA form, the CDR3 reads TGTGCCAGCAGCTTGCCGGGCTACAATGAGCAGTTCTTC. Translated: CASSLPGYNEQFF.

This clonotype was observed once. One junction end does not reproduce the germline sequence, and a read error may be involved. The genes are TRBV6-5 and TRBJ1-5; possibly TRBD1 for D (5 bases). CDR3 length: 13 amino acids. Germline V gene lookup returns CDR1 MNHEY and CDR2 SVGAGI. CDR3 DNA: TGTGTCAGCATTTACAGGTTAAAGCAGCCCCAGCATTTT. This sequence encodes CVSIYRLKQPQHF.

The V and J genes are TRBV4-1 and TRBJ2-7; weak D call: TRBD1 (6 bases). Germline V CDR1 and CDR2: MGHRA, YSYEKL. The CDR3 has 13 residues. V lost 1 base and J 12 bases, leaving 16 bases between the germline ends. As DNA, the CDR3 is TGCGCCAGCAGCCAAGCTGCGACAGGCGAGAGGTACTTC. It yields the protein CASSQAATGERYF.

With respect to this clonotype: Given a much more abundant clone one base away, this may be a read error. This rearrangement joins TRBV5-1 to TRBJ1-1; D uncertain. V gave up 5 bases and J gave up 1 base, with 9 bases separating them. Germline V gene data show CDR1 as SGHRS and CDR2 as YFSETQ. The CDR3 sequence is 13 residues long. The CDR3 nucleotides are TGCGCCAGCAGAGAAGTGGCGAACACTGAAGCTTTCTTT. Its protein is CASREVANTEAFF.

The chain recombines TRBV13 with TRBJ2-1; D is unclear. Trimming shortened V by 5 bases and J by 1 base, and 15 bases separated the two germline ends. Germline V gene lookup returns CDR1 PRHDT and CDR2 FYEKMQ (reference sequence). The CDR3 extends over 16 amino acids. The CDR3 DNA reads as TGTGCCAGCAGCCCTCTCTTCAGTACTTCCTACAATGAGCAGTTCTTC. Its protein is CASSPLFSTSYNEQFF.

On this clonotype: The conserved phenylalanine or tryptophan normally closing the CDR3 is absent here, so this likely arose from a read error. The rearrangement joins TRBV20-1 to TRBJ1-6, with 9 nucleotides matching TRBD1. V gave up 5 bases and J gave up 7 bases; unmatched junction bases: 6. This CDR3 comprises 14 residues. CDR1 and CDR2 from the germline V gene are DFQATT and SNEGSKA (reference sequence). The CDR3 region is CSAGRQGVNSPLHL. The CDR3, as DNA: TGCAGTGCTGGAAGACAGGGGGTAAATTCACCCCTCCACTTA.

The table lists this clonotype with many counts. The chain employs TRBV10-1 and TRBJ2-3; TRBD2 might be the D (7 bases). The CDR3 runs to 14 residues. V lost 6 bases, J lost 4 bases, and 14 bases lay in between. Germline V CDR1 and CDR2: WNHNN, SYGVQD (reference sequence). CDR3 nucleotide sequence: TGCGCCAGCAGCGAGGGAGGGGGGCCAGATACGCAGTATTTT. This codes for CASSEGGGPDTQYF.

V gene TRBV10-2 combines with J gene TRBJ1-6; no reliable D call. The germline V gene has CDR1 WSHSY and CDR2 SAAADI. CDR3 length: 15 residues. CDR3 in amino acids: CTRSESSSYNSPLHF. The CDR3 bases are TGCACCCGCAGTGAGTCCAGCTCCTATAATTCACCCCTCCACTTT.

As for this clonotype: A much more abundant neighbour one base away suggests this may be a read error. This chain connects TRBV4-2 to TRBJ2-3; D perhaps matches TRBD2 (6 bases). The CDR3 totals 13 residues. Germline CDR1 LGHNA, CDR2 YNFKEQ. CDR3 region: CVSSQGEADTQYF. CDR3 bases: TGTGTCAGCAGCCAAGGGGAGGCAGATACGCAGTATTTT.

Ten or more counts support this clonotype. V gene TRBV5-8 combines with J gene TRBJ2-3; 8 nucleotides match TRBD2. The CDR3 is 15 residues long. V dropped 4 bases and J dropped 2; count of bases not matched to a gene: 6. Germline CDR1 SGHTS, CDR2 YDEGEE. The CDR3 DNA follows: TGTGCCAGCAGCCCCGGGACTAGAAACACAGATACGCAGTATTTT. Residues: CASSPGTRNTDTQYF.

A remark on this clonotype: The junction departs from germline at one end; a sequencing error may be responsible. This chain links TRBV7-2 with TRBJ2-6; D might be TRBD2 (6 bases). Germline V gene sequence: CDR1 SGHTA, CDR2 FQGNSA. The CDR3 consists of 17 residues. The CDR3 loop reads CASGFRDSVSGANVLTF. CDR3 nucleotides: TGTGCCAGCGGCTTCCGGGACTCCGTATCTGGGGCCAACGTCCTGACTTTC.

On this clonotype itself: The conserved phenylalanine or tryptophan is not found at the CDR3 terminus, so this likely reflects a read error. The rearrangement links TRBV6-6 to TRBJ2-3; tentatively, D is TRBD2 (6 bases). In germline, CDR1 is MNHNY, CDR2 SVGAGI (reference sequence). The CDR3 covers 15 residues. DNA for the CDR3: TGTGCCAGCAGTTACGGGGCGGGGAGCACGGATACGCAGTATTAT. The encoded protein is CASSYGAGSTDTQYY.

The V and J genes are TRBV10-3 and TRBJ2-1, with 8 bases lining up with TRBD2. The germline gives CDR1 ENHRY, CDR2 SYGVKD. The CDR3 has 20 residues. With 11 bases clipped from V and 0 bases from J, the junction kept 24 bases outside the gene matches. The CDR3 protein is CAFNESPGRGTRTSYNEQFF. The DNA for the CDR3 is TGTGCCTTCAATGAGTCGCCCGGACGGGGGACTAGGACCTCCTACAATGAGCAGTTCTTC.

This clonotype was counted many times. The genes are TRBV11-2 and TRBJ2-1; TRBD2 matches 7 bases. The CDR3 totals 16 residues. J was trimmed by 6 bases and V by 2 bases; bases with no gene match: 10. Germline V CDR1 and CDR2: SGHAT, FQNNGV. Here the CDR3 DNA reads TGTGCCAGCAGCTTATCGGCTGGGGGGGGGGTCAATGAGCAGTTCTTC. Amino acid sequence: CASSLSAGGGVNEQFF.

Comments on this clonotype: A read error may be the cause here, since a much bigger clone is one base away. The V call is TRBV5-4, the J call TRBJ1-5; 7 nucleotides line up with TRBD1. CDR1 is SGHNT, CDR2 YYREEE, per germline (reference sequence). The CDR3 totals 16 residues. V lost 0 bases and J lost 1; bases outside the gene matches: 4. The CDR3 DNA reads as TGTGCCAGCAGCTTGGGGGAACAGGGGAGCAATCAGCCCCAGCATTTT. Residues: CASSLGEQGSNQPQHF.

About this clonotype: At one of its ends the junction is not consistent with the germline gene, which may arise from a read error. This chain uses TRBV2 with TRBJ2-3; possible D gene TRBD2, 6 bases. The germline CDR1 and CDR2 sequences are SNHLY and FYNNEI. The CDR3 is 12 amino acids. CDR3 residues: CGSGNGRDTQYF. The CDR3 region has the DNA TGTGGCAGCGGTAACGGGAGAGATACGCAGTATTTT.

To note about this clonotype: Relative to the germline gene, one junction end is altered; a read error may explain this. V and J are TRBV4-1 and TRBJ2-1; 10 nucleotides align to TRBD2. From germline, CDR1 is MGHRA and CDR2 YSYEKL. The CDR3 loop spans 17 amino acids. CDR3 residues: CASSQGLTSGDYNEQFF. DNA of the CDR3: TGCGCCAGCAGCCAAGGGCTCACTAGCGGGGACTACAATGAGCAGTTTTTC.

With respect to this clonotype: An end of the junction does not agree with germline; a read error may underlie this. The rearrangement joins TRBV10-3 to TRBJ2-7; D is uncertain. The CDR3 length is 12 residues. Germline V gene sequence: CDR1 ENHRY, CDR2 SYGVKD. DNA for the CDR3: TGTGCCTTCAGTGAGTCGGCGGACGCGCGGTACTTC. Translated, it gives CAFSESADARYF.

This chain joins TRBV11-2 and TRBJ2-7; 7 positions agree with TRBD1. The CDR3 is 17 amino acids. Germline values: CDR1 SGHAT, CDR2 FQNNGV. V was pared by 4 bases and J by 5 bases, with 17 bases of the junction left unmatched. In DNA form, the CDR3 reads TGTGCCAGCAGCTCCAGGTCAGGGGGTGCTAACAGACACGAGCAGTACTTC. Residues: CASSSRSGGANRHEQYF.

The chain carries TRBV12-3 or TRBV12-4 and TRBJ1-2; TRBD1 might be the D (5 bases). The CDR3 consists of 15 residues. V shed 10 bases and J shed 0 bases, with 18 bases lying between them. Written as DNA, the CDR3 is TGTGCCATCAGCACCTCCGACAGCTCTAACTATGGCTACACCTTC. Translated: CAISTSDSSNYGYTF.

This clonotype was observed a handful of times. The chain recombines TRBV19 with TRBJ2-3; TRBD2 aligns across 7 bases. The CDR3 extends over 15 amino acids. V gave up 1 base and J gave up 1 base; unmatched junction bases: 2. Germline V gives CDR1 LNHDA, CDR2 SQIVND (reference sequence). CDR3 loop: CASSIGLAGTDTQYF. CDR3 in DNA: TGTGCCAGTAGTATAGGGCTAGCGGGCACAGATACGCAGTATTTT. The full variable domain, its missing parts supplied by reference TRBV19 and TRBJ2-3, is DGGITQSPKYLFRKEGQNVTLSCEQNLNHDAMYWYRQDPGQGLRLIYYSQIVNDFQKGDIAEGYSVSREKKESFPLTVTSAQKNPTAFYLCASSIGLAGTDTQYFGPGTRLTVL.